Listed here are 18 T cell receptor beta chains from one sample, sequenced in a study of radiation and T cells in renal cell carcinoma. Using immunoSEQ multiplex PCR, the repertoire was profiled, and TCRdb retains in-frame clones only, with some absent. This table has 120,000 or so clones, 81% appearing once. Time point given: blood 2 weeks post-SBRT. Treatment defined: 15 Gy SBRT to primary tumor, nephrectomy 4 weeks later. The sequencing used blood, collected from a patient whose treatment included radiotherapy and nephrectomy. These receptors were obtained from a man aged 50-60 years with renal cell carcinoma.

This chain uses TRBV9 with TRBJ2-7; no reliable D call. V gave up 3 bases and J gave up 6 bases, with 16 bases separating them. The CDR3 totals 14 residues. Germline values: CDR1 SGDLS, CDR2 YYNGEE. The CDR3 loop is CASSEITNGGEQYF. The CDR3 DNA is TGTGCCAGCAGCGAAATTACTAACGGTGGCGAGCAGTACTTC.

The rearrangement joins TRBV7-2 to TRBJ2-1; perhaps TRBD2 as D (5 bases). V was trimmed by 1 base and J by 0 bases, leaving 10 bases between them. The germline CDR1 and CDR2 sequences are SGHTA and FQGNSA. The CDR3 is made up of 16 amino acids. Here the CDR3 reads CASSLGEGSSYNEQFF. The CDR3 DNA reads as TGTGCCAGCAGCTTAGGGGAAGGGAGCTCCTACAATGAGCAGTTCTTC.

This clone was found once. This sequence joins TRBV19 and TRBJ1-5, with D possibly being TRBD1 (5 bases). V was shortened by 3 bases and J by 7 bases, with 10 bases between the two germline ends. CDR3 length: 13 amino acids. Germline CDR1 and CDR2: LNHDA and SQIVND (reference sequence). In DNA form, the CDR3 reads TGTGCCAGTAGTATCCGGGGGAGGCAGCCCCAGCATTTT. It translates to CASSIRGRQPQHF.

CDR3 in DNA: TGTGCCAGCAGTGGGGACAGGGGGAGCGAGCAGTACTTC. It translates to CASSGDRGSEQYF. The chain employs TRBV2 and TRBJ2-7, with 11 bases that match TRBD1. This CDR3 has 13 residues. The V gene end was trimmed by 4 bases and the J gene end by 6 bases; junction bases not matched to a gene: 2. Germline V CDR1 and CDR2: SNHLY, FYNNEI.

The V gene is TRBV30, the J gene TRBJ1-5, with D hard to call. CDR1 is GTSNPN and CDR2 is SVGIG in the germline V gene (reference sequence). Deletions cut 1 base from V and 4 bases from J, with 8 bases between. This CDR3 has 13 residues. CDR3 sequence (DNA): TGTGCCTGGAGTGGAGGTTTGAATCAGCCCCAGCATTTT. Its translation: CAWSGGLNQPQHF.

The V call is TRBV5-1, the J call TRBJ2-2, with 10 positions matching TRBD1. V was pared by 4 bases and J by 3 bases, with 6 bases of the junction left unmatched. The CDR3 runs to 16 residues. CDR1 is SGHRS, CDR2 YFSETQ, per germline. The CDR3 coding sequence is TGCGCCAGCAGCGCGCCCGGGACAGGGGACACCGGGGAGCTGTTTTTT. It yields the protein CASSAPGTGDTGELFF.

This rearrangement joins TRBV5-1 to TRBJ2-3, with D possibly matching TRBD2 (7 bases). With 3 bases removed from V and 0 bases from J, the gap between germline ends came to 11 bases. This CDR3 comprises 15 residues. Per germline, CDR1 SGHRS and CDR2 YFSETQ. CDR3 bases: TGCGCCAGCAGCTCCGGGGGGCGTAGCACAGATACGCAGTATTTT. It yields the protein CASSSGGRSTDTQYF.

V and J are TRBV2 and TRBJ2-7; tentative D call: TRBD2 (6 bases). Deletions cut 8 bases from V and 2 bases from J, with 13 bases between. The CDR3 spans 13 residues. The germline V gene has CDR1 SNHLY and CDR2 FYNNEI. CDR3 DNA: TGTGCCAGCGGAGGGTACGGGCCCTACGAGCAGTACTTC. Protein sequence: CASGGYGPYEQYF. Supplemented by reference TRBV2 and TRBJ2-7, the full variable domain reads EPEVTQTPSHQVTQMGQEVILRCVPISNHLYFYWYRQILGQKVEFLVSFYNNEISEKSEIFDDQFSVERPDGSNFTLKIRSTKLEDSAMYFCASGGYGPYEQYFGPGTRLTVT.

The count of this clone is one. The chain has TRBV7-2 and TRBJ2-2; possible D gene TRBD2, 5 bases. This CDR3 contains 14 residues. V lost 1 base to trimming and J lost 6 bases, with 9 bases between them. The germline V gene encodes CDR1 SGHTA and CDR2 FQGNSA. For the CDR3, the DNA is TGTGCCAGCAGCTTAGTGTTGAGGGCCGGGGAGCTGTTTTTT. Its protein product is CASSLVLRAGELFF. The entire variable domain, with the rest obtained from reference TRBV7-2 and TRBJ2-2, is as follows: GAGVSQSPSNKVTEKGKDVELRCDPISGHTALYWYRQSLGQGLEFLIYFQGNSAPDKSGLPSDRFSAERTGGSVSTLTIQRTQQEDSAVYLCASSLVLRAGELFFGEGSRLTVL.

The V call is TRBV11-2, the J call TRBJ2-7, with D perhaps given as TRBD1 or TRBD2 (6 bases each). V shed 3 bases and J shed 1 base, with 10 bases lying between them. Germline loops: CDR1 SGHAT, CDR2 FQNNGV. The CDR3 extends over 14 amino acids. The CDR3 coding sequence is TGTGCCAGCAGCTTGGCGGGACAATCCTACGAGCAGTACTTC. Residues: CASSLAGQSYEQYF.

The rearrangement uses TRBV6-6 and TRBJ1-4; maybe TRBD1 (5 bases). Germline V lookup: CDR1 MNHNY, CDR2 SVGAGI (reference sequence). V was cut by 6 bases and J by 8 bases, with 16 bases left in between. The CDR3 has 14 residues. CDR3 nucleotides: TGTGCCAGCAGCCAGGAGGGGTGGAGAGAAAAACTGTTTTTT. Translating gives CASSQEGWREKLFF.

This sequence joins TRBV7-9 and TRBJ1-2; tentatively, D is TRBD1 (6 bases). Germline CDR1 reads SEHNR; CDR2 reads FQNEAQ (reference sequence). V lost 1 base and J 4 bases, leaving 7 bases between the germline ends. The CDR3 runs to 13 residues. CDR3 in amino acids: CASSLEQGYGYTF. The CDR3 DNA reads as TGTGCCAGCAGCTTAGAACAGGGCTATGGCTACACCTTC.

The J gene is TRBJ2-7, the V gene TRBV4-2; TRBD2 matches at 10 bases. This CDR3 contains 17 residues. In germline, CDR1 is LGHNA, CDR2 YNFKEQ. V was clipped by 0 bases and J by 2 bases; unmatched bases: 7. The CDR3 sequence is CASSQDSGGIIPYEQYF. As DNA, the CDR3 is TGTGCCAGCAGCCAAGATAGCGGGGGGATTATCCCCTACGAGCAGTACTTC.

The chain combines TRBV30 with TRBJ1-6; D is unresolved. Trimming cost V 3 bases and J 10 bases, with 10 bases left between them. The CDR3 length is 12 residues. Germline V gene lookup returns CDR1 GTSNPN and CDR2 SVGIG (reference sequence). CDR3 in DNA: TGTGCCTGGAGCATCCGAGGGTCACCCCTCCACTTT. Its translation is CAWSIRGSPLHF.

The chain is built from TRBV2 and TRBJ1-5; no reliable D call. Trimming took 2 bases from V and 0 from J, leaving 5 bases between them. Germline V lookup: CDR1 SNHLY, CDR2 FYNNEI. The CDR3 loop spans 14 amino acids. CDR3 region: CASSEYISNQPQHF. CDR3 sequence (DNA): TGTGCCAGCAGTGAATACATTAGCAATCAGCCCCAGCATTTT.

The rearrangement joins TRBV5-1 to TRBJ2-1, with 12 bases fitting TRBD1. The germline V gene encodes CDR1 SGHRS and CDR2 YFSETQ. The J segment lost 7 bases and the V segment lost 4 bases, leaving 6 bases of the junction unmatched. This CDR3 spans 15 amino acids. The CDR3 DNA reads TGCGCCAGCAGCGACCCGGGACAGGGGGCGAATGAGCAGTTCTTC. Protein product: CASSDPGQGANEQFF.

The CDR3 loop reads CASSDVFGRGGYGYTF. The CDR3 nucleotides are TGTGCCAGCAGTGACGTCTTCGGGAGGGGAGGTTATGGCTACACCTTC. The V gene is TRBV6-4, the J gene TRBJ1-2; D might be TRBD1 (5 bases). The CDR3 loop spans 16 amino acids. The germline V gene encodes CDR1 MRHNA and CDR2 SNTAGT. With 2 bases removed from V and 5 bases from J, the gap between germline ends came to 18 bases.

The chain recombines TRBV6-5 with TRBJ2-7; the D is unclear. Germline lookup yields CDR1 MNHEY and CDR2 SVGAGI. Trimming took off 0 bases at V and 1 base at J, with 1 base between the two ends. The CDR3 is 12 amino acids. The CDR3 spells CASSYSSYEQYF. As DNA, the CDR3 is TGTGCCAGCAGTTACTCGTCCTACGAGCAGTACTTC.